The rows below give T cell receptor beta chains drawn from one sample of a study of cytomegalovirus exposure and HLA in healthy donors. Clones were read by immunoSEQ multiplex PCR, and TCRdb kept only the in-frame ones, dropping some. The sample lists approximately 84,000 clones, around 78% occurring once. Sequencing was done on a sample of PBMCs. All receptors derive from a male donor in good health and CMV-seropositive. The CDR3 runs from the conserved cysteine through the conserved F or W. A D gene is named only where the DNA matches it firmly. Rows give clone size only sometimes, using once, few, many, or a class for an expanded clone.

D gene: .; clone size: .; J gene: TRBJ1-4; CDR3 length: 14; V gene: TRBV11-3; CDR3 protein: CASSLGGGNEKLFF; CDR3 DNA: TGTGCCAGCAGCTTAGGGGGGGGAAATGAAAAACTGTTTTTT
D gene: TRBD1; clone size: .; J gene: TRBJ2-7; CDR3 length: 15; V gene: TRBV5-1; CDR3 protein: CASSLWSGGSYEQYF; CDR3 DNA: TGCGCCAGCAGCCTGTGGTCAGGGGGCTCTTACGAGCAGTACTTC
D gene: .; clone size: .; J gene: TRBJ2-3; CDR3 length: 13; V gene: TRBV11-2; CDR3 protein: CASSHSGRDTQYF; CDR3 DNA: TGTGCCAGCAGCCACAGCGGCAGAGATACGCAGTATTTT
D gene: .; clone size: .; J gene: TRBJ1-1; CDR3 length: 13; V gene: TRBV28; CDR3 protein: CASREQGNTEAFF; CDR3 DNA: TGTGCCAGCAGGGAACAGGGGAACACTGAAGCTTTCTTT
D gene: TRBD2; clone size: .; J gene: TRBJ2-5; CDR3 length: 14; V gene: TRBV30; CDR3 protein: CAWRGGSYQETQYF; CDR3 DNA: TGTGCCTGGCGGGGCGGGAGCTACCAAGAGACCCAGTACTTC
D gene: .; clone size: few; J gene: TRBJ1-6; CDR3 length: 15; V gene: TRBV2; CDR3 protein: CASSALEGVHSPLHF; CDR3 DNA: TGTGCCAGCAGTGCGTTAGAGGGGGTGCATTCACCCCTCCACTTT
D gene: .; clone size: once; J gene: TRBJ1-3; CDR3 length: 17; V gene: TRBV15; CDR3 protein: CATSRGRAGSFGNTIYF; CDR3 DNA: TGTGCCACCAGCAGAGGACGGGCGGGCAGTTTTGGAAACACCATATATTTT
D gene: TRBD2; clone size: .; J gene: TRBJ2-3; CDR3 length: 15; V gene: TRBV5-1; CDR3 protein: CASSLTSGRADTQYF; CDR3 DNA: TGCGCCAGCAGCCTAACTAGCGGGAGGGCAGATACGCAGTATTTT
D gene: .; clone size: .; J gene: TRBJ1-2; CDR3 length: 15; V gene: TRBV4-1; CDR3 protein: CASSPKSTTNYGYTF; CDR3 DNA: TGCGCCAGCAGCCCAAAGTCGACAACTAACTATGGCTACACCTTC
D gene: .; clone size: .; J gene: TRBJ1-3; CDR3 length: 14; V gene: TRBV28; CDR3 protein: CASSFTSSGNTIYF; CDR3 DNA: TGTGCCAGCAGTTTTACGAGCTCTGGAAACACCATATATTTT
D gene: TRBD2; clone size: .; J gene: TRBJ2-1; CDR3 length: 22; V gene: TRBV15; CDR3 protein: CATSRGLMGTSGYLSSYNEQFF; CDR3 DNA: TGTGCCACCAGCAGAGGTCTGATGGGGACTAGCGGGTATTTAAGCTCCTACAATGAGCAGTTCTTC
D gene: TRBD1; clone size: .; J gene: TRBJ1-1; CDR3 length: 14; V gene: TRBV2; CDR3 protein: CASSPDRLNTEAFF; CDR3 DNA: TGTGCCAGCAGCCCGGACAGGTTGAACACTGAAGCTTTCTTT
D gene: TRBD2; clone size: .; J gene: TRBJ2-2; CDR3 length: 17; V gene: TRBV14; CDR3 protein: CASSQPGLAGVPGELFF; CDR3 DNA: TGTGCCAGCAGCCAACCGGGACTAGCGGGAGTCCCCGGGGAGCTGTTTTTT
D gene: TRBD1; clone size: once; J gene: TRBJ2-7; CDR3 length: 15; V gene: TRBV9; CDR3 protein: CASSGGQGLEYEQYF; CDR3 DNA: TGTGCCAGCAGCGGGGGACAGGGCTTGGAGTACGAGCAGTACTTC
D gene: .; clone size: .; J gene: TRBJ1-4; CDR3 length: 13; V gene: TRBV15; CDR3 protein: CATWRGVGEKLFF; CDR3 DNA: TGTGCCACTTGGCGGGGGGTTGGGGAAAAACTGTTTTTT
D gene: .; clone size: .; J gene: TRBJ2-7; CDR3 length: 13; V gene: TRBV5-6; CDR3 protein: CASSTDRSYEQYF; CDR3 DNA: TGTGCCAGCAGCACAGACAGGAGCTACGAGCAGTACTTC
D gene: TRBD2; clone size: .; J gene: TRBJ2-7; CDR3 length: 16; V gene: TRBV5-4; CDR3 protein: CASSLELAGEVYEQYF; CDR3 DNA: TGTGCCAGCAGCTTGGAACTAGCGGGAGAGGTTTACGAGCAGTACTTC
D gene: TRBD2; clone size: .; J gene: TRBJ2-1; CDR3 length: 17; V gene: TRBV2; CDR3 protein: CASSFGLAGGSYNEQFF; CDR3 DNA: TGTGCCAGCAGTTTTGGACTAGCGGGAGGTTCCTACAATGAGCAGTTCTTC
D gene: .; clone size: .; J gene: TRBJ1-2; CDR3 length: 12; V gene: TRBV28; CDR3 protein: CASSSGPYGYTF; CDR3 DNA: TGTGCCAGCAGTTCTGGCCCCTATGGCTACACCTTC
D gene: TRBD2; clone size: .; J gene: TRBJ2-1; CDR3 length: 12; V gene: TRBV2; CDR3 protein: CASTQGYGGMFF; CDR3 DNA: TGTGCCAGCACCCAGGGTTACGGGGGGATGTTCTTC
D gene: TRBD1; clone size: .; J gene: TRBJ2-1; CDR3 length: 16; V gene: TRBV7-8; CDR3 protein: CASVPGGQGAYNEQFF; CDR3 DNA: TGTGCCAGCGTACCGGGTGGACAGGGGGCTTACAATGAGCAGTTCTTC
D gene: .; clone size: .; J gene: TRBJ2-1; CDR3 length: 14; V gene: TRBV14; CDR3 protein: CASSPPNFYNEQFF; CDR3 DNA: TGTGCCAGCAGCCCTCCCAACTTCTACAATGAGCAGTTCTTC
D gene: .; clone size: once; J gene: TRBJ1-4; CDR3 length: 15; V gene: TRBV19; CDR3 protein: CASSIEGATNEKLFF; CDR3 DNA: TGTGCCAGTAGTATAGAAGGAGCAACTAATGAAAAACTGTTTTTT
D gene: .; clone size: .; J gene: TRBJ2-7; CDR3 length: 15; V gene: TRBV5-1; CDR3 protein: CASSLGTEEPYEQYF; CDR3 DNA: TGCGCCAGCAGCTTGGGGACAGAAGAACCCTACGAGCAGTACTTC
D gene: .; clone size: .; J gene: TRBJ1-5; CDR3 length: 14; V gene: TRBV7-2; CDR3 protein: CASSEDSSNQPQHF; CDR3 DNA: TGTGCCAGCAGCGAAGACAGTAGCAATCAGCCCCAGCATTTT